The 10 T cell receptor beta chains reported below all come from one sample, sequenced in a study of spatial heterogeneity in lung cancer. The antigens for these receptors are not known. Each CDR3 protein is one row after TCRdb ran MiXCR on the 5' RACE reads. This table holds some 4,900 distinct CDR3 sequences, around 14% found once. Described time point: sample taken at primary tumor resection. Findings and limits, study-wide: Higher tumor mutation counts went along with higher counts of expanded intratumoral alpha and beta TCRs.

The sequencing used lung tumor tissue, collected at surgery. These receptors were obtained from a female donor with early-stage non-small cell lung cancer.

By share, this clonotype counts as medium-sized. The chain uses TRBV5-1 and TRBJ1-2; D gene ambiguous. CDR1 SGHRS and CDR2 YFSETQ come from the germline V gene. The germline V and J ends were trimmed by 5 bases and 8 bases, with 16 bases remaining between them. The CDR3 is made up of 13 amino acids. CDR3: CASSPRTTEGYTF. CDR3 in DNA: TGCGCCAGCAGTCCGAGGACCACGGAGGGCTACACCTTC.

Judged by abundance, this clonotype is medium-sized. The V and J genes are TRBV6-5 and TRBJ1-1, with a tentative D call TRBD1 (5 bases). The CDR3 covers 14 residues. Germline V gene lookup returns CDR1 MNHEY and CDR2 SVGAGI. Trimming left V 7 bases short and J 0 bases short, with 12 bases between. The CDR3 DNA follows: TGTGCCAGCACCCGGGACGGTCTGAACACTGAAGCTTTCTTT. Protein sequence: CASTRDGLNTEAFF.

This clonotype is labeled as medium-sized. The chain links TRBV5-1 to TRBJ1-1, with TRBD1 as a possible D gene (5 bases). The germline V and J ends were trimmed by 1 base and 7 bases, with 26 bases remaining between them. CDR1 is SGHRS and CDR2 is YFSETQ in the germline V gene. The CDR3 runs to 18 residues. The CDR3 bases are TGCGCCAGCAGCTTGTTTGGGGGGATAGGACTCTCCGCCTTTGAAGCTTTCTTT. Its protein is CASSLFGGIGLSAFEAFF.

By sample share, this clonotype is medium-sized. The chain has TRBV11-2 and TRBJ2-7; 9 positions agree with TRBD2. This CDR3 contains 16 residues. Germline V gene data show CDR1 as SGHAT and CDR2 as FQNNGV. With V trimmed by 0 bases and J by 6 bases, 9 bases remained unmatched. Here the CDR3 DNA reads TGTGCCAGCAGCTTAGATCGCGCGGGGGGGCCTTCCGAGCAGTACTTC. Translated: CASSLDRAGGPSEQYF.

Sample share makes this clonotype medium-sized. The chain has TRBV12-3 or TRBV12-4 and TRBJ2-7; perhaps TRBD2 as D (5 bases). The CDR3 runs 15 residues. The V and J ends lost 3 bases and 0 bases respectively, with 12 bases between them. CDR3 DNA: TGTGCCAGCAGTTTCCAAGCGGAGAGCTCCTACGAGCAGTACTTC. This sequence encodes CASSFQAESSYEQYF.

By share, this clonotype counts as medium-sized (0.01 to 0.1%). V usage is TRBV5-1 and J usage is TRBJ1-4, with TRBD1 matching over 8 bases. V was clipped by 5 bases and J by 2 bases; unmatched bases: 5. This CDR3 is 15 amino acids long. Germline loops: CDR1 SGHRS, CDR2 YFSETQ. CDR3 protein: CASRSTGGTNEKLFF. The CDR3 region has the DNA TGCGCCAGCAGGTCCACAGGGGGGACTAATGAAAAACTGTTTTTT. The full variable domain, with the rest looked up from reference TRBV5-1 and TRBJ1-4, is KAGVTQTPRYLIKTRGQQVTLSCSPISGHRSVSWYQQTPGQGLQFLFEYFSETQRNKGNFPGRFSGRQFSNSRSEMNVSTLELGDSALYLCASRSTGGTNEKLFFGSGTQLSVL.

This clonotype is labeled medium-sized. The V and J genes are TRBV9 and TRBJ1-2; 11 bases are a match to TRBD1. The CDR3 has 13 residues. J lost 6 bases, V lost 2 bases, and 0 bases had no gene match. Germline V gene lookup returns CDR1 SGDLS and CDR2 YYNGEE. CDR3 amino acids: CASSVGQGDGYTF. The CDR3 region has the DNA TGTGCCAGCAGCGTGGGACAGGGGGATGGCTACACCTTC.

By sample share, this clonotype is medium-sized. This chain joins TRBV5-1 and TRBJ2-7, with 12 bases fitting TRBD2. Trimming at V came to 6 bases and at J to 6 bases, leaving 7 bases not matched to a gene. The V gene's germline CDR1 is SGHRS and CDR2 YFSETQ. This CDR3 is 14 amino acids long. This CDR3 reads CASMRGLAGSEQYF. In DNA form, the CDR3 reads TGCGCCAGCATGAGAGGACTAGCGGGGAGCGAGCAGTACTTC.

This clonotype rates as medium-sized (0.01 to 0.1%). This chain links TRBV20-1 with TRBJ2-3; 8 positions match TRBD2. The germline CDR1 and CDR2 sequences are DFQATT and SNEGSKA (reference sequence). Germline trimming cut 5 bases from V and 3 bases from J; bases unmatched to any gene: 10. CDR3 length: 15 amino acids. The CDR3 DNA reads TGCAGTGCTCCGTCGAGACTAGCGAGGACAGATACGCAGTATTTT. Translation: CSAPSRLARTDTQYF.

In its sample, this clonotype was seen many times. CDR3 coding DNA: TGTGCCACCAGCAGACGAACCGGGACAGGGTACCACGAGCAGTACTTC. Translated: CATSRRTGTGYHEQYF. The chain links TRBV15 to TRBJ2-7, with TRBD1 matching 9 bases. The germline CDR1 and CDR2 sequences are LNHNV and YYDKDF (reference sequence). V lost 2 bases to trimming and J lost 5 bases; unmatched junction nucleotides: 10. This CDR3 comprises 16 residues.